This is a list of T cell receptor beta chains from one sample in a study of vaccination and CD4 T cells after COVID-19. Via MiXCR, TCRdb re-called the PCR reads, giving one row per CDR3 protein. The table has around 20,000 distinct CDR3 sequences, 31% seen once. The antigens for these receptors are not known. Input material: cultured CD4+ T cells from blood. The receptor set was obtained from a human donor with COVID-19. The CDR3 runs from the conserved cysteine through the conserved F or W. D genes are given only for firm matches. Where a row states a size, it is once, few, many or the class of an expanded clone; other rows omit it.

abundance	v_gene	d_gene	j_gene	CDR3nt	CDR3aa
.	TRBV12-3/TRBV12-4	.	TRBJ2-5	TGTGCCAGCAGACCTGATCGGGGGATATCCCAAGAGACCCAGTACTTC	CASRPDRGISQETQYF
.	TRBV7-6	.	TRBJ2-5	TGTGCCAGCAGCTTAAATATCCAAGAGACCCAGTACTTC	CASSLNIQETQYF
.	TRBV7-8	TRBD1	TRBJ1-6	TGTGCCAGCAGCGCAGACAGGGGGAGGTCACCCCTCCACTTT	CASSADRGRSPLHF
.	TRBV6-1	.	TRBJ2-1	TGTGCCAGCAGGACTCTCTGGGAGCCTTTTAGTTACAATGAGCAGTTCTTC	CASRTLWEPFSYNEQFF
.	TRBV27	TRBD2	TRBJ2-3	TGTGCCAGCCGGGCTGCGGGGGGGCTCAATACGCAGTATTTT	CASRAAGGLNTQYF
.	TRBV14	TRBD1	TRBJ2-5	TGTGCCAGCAGCCAAGATCAGGGGACAGATCAAGAGACCCAGTACTTC	CASSQDQGTDQETQYF
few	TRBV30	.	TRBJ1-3	TGTGCCTGGAGTGGACAGGCGGGAAACACCATATATTTT	CAWSGQAGNTIYF
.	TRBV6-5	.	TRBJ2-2	TGTGCCAGCAGTTACCGAGGACACAACACCGGGGAGCTGTTTTTT	CASSYRGHNTGELFF
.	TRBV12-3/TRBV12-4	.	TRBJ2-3	TGTGCCAGCAGGGGCGGGACAGATACGCAGTATTTT	CASRGGTDTQYF
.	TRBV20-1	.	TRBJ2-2	TGCAGTGCTAGCGTAGCTCAGCGCGACACCGGGGAGCTGTTTTTT	CSASVAQRDTGELFF
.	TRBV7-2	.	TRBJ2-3	TGTGCCAGCAGCTTATTTCGAAGCGGGCCCCCCACAGATACGCAGTATTTT	CASSLFRSGPPTDTQYF
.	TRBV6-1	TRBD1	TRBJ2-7	TGTGCCAGCAGTGAAAAGGGGGCGGGCGAGCAGTACTTC	CASSEKGAGEQYF
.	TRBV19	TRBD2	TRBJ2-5	TGTGCCAGTAGTATAACGGCTAGCGGGGACCAAGAGACCCAGTACTTC	CASSITASGDQETQYF
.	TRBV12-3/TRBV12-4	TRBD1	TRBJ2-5	TGTGCCAGCAGCCCGAACTACGGACAGGGGTCAAGAGAGACCCAGTACTTC	CASSPNYGQGSRETQYF
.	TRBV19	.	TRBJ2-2	TGTGCCAGTAGTATGGTCCAGCGGAGAGGCGGGGAGCTGTTTTTT	CASSMVQRRGGELFF
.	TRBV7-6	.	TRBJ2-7	TGTGCCAGCAGCACGGCCACAGGGAAGGGAGAGCAGTACTTC	CASSTATGKGEQYF
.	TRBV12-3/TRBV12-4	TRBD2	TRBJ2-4	TGTGCCAGCAGCCTAGCGGGGGGAGCCAAAAACATTCAGTACTTC	CASSLAGGAKNIQYF
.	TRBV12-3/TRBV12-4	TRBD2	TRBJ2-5	TGTGCCAGCAGTTTAGGAGTAGGTGGGCTAGCGGAAGAGACCCAGTACTTC	CASSLGVGGLAEETQYF
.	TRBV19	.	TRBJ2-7	TGTGCCAGTAGTATCACCCACGGCGGGCAGGGTCTAGCTACTAGCTCCTACGAGCAGTACTTC	CASSITHGGQGLATSSYEQYF
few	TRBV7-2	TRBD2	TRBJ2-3	TGTGCCAGCAGCCAGCGGACTAGCGGGGTCAATGGGGATACGCAGTATTTT	CASSQRTSGVNGDTQYF
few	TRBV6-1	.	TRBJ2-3	TGTGCCAGCAGTGACGGGACCCCAGATACGCAGTATTTT	CASSDGTPDTQYF
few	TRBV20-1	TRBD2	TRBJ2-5	TGCAGTGCTAGAGATTTGGCGGGGGGCCATCAAGAGACCCAGTACTTC	CSARDLAGGHQETQYF
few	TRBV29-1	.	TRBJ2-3	TGCAGCGTTGAAACCGGAGCAGATACGCAGTATTTT	CSVETGADTQYF
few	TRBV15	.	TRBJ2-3	TGTGCCACCAGCAGGAGGAGAGTGGACACTAGCACAGATACGCAGTATTTT	CATSRRRVDTSTDTQYF
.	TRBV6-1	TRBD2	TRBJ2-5	TGTGCCAGCAGATGGCTAGCGGGGCCAGAGACCCAGTACTTC	CASRWLAGPETQYF
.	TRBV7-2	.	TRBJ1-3	TGTGCCAGCAGCTTAAACCCGGGGCTCTCTGGAAACACCATATATTTT	CASSLNPGLSGNTIYF